This is a list of T cell receptor beta chains from one sample in a study of graft-versus-host responses after intestinal transplantation. Their antigens remain unidentified. TCRdb's copy holds only in-frame clones and misses some; the assay was immunoSEQ multiplex PCR. The data contain fewer than 90,000 clones, 94% of them singletons. Here the sequenced sample was unstimulated CD4+ T cells sorted from spleen or lymph node cells, taken before transplant. Receptor source: a human donor who was the organ donor for an intestinal transplant. Both conserved end residues are part of each CDR3.

v_gene: TRBV5-1
CDR3aa: CASSLKDSGANVLTF

v_gene: TRBV29-1
CDR3aa: CSVEIGGPLSEAFF

v_gene: TRBV13
CDR3aa: CASSLLVPGGTAQYF

v_gene: TRBV4-1
CDR3aa: CASSQDAGTGGEKLFF

v_gene: TRBV2
CDR3aa: CASTTTTSAGYTF

v_gene: TRBV19
CDR3aa: CASSMALAQHEQFF

v_gene: TRBV7-3
CDR3aa: CASSLTRDRGSTGELFF

v_gene: TRBV28
CDR3aa: CASTLTGSSYEQYF

v_gene: TRBV5-7
CDR3aa: CASSRDNSYEQYF

v_gene: TRBV5-4
CDR3aa: CASSYGQGLVNTIYF

v_gene: TRBV25-1
CDR3aa: CASSAGTGNYYEQYF

v_gene: TRBV10-3
CDR3aa: CAISGGTGGYNEQFF

v_gene: TRBV6-6
CDR3aa: CASRSGTGNYGYTF

v_gene: TRBV11-3
CDR3aa: CASSLDTGYGYTF

v_gene: TRBV2
CDR3aa: CASSQEYANYGYTF

v_gene: TRBV11-3
CDR3aa: CASSFRLPWGNEETQYF

v_gene: TRBV30
CDR3aa: CAWSVQGFGRQPQHF

v_gene: TRBV5-1
CDR3aa: CASSLTANYGYTF

v_gene: TRBV5-1
CDR3aa: CASSPTGLSGNTIYF

v_gene: TRBV11-3
CDR3aa: CASSLDRDPNTEAFF

v_gene: TRBV7-2
CDR3aa: CASSPGRAQETQYF

v_gene: TRBV2
CDR3aa: CASSDAIRITDTQYF

v_gene: TRBV6-5
CDR3aa: CASSYFAGVYEQYF

v_gene: TRBV23-1
CDR3aa: CASSQSSEGGEKLFF

v_gene: TRBV19
CDR3aa: CASSERGGFDEQFF

v_gene: TRBV5-4
CDR3aa: CASSYQGLAGDEQYF

v_gene: TRBV7-6
CDR3aa: CASSQRTGALSGNTIYF

v_gene: TRBV28
CDR3aa: CASSLPGRAASTDTQYF